The entry that follows covers one TCR beta chain sequence. The record originates from a study of blood T cell repertoires in COVID-19. Study-level information: From the United States, Italy and Spain came samples of acute and convalescent COVID-19.

Original processing methods: It was from reference gene primer amplification that nucleated cell counts were estimated. Assay used: immunoSEQ multiplex PCR; TCRdb lists only in-frame clones, some missing. For V, J and clone size, that table is used; D and trimming come from the DNA. Among some 250,000 clones listed, approximately 77% were seen once. The CDR3 totals 17 residues. In germline, CDR1 is SGDLS, CDR2 YYNGEE. With 0 bases clipped from V and 2 bases from J, the junction kept 6 bases outside the gene matches. J is TRBJ2-3 and V is TRBV9, with 10 nucleotides matching TRBD2. The sequenced material came from peripheral blood. The source of this sequence is a woman younger than 35 with acute or convalescent COVID-19. The CDR3 coding sequence is TGTGCCAGCAGCGTAGGAACGACTAGCGGGTACACAGATACGCAGTATTTT. Amino acids: CASSVGTTSGYTDTQYF.